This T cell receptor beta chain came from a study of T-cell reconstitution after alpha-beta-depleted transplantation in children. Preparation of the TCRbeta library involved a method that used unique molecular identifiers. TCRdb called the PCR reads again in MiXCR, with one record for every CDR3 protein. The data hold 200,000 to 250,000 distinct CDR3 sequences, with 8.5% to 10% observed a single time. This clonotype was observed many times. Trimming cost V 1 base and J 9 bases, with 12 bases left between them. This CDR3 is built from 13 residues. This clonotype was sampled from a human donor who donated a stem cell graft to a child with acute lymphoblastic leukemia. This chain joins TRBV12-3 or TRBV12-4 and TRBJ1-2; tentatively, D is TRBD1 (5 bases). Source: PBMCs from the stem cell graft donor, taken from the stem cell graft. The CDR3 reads CASSLEGTVSYTF. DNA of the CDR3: TGTGCCAGCAGTTTAGAGGGGACGGTCAGCTACACCTTC.